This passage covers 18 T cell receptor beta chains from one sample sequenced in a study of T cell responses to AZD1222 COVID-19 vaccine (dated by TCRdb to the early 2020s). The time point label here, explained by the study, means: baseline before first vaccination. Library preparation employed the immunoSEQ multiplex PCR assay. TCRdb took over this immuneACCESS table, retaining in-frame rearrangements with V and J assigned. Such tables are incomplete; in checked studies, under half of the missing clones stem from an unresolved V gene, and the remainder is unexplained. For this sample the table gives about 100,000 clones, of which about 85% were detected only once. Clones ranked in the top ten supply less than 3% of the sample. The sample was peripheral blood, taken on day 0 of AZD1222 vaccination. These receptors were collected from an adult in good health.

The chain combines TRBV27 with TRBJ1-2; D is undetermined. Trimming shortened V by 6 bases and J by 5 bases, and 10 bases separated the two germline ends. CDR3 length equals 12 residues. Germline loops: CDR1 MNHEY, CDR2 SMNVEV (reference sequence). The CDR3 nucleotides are TGTGCCAGCAGAGGGATTAGGTATGGCTACACCTTC. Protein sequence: CASRGIRYGYTF.

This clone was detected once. CDR3 loop: CASSLSWGTLEKLFF. The CDR3 region has the DNA TGCGCCAGCAGCCTTTCATGGGGAACACTGGAAAAACTGTTTTTT. V gene TRBV4-1 combines with J gene TRBJ1-4; D gene ambiguous. The CDR3 spans 15 residues. Germline CDR1 MGHRA, CDR2 YSYEKL. V lost 4 bases, J lost 8 bases, and 17 bases lay in between.

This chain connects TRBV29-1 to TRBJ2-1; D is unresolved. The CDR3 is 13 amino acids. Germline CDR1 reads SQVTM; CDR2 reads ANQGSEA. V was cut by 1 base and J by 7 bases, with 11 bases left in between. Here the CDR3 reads CSVEVGTGNEQFF. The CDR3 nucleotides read TGCAGCGTTGAAGTCGGTACCGGGAATGAGCAGTTCTTC.

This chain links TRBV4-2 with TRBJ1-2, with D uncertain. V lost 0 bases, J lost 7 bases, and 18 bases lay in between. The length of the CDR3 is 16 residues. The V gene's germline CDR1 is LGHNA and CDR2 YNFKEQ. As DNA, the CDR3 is TGTGCCAGCAGCCAAGAACCCGGGAACCCCGGGGTTGGCTACACCTTC. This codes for CASSQEPGNPGVGYTF.

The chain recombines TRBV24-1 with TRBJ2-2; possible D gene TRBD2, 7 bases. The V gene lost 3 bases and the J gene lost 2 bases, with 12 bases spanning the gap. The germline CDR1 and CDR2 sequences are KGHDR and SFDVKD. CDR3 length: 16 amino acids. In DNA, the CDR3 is TGTGCCACCAGTGATCCCCGGGGGGCTAACACCGGGGAGCTGTTTTTT. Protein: CATSDPRGANTGELFF.

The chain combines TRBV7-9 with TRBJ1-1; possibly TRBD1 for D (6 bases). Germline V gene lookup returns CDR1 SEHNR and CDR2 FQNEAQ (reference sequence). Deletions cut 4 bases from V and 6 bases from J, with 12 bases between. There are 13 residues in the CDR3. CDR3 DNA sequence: TGTGCCAGCAGCTCTTCACAGGGCGCTGAAGCTTTCTTT. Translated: CASSSSQGAEAFF.

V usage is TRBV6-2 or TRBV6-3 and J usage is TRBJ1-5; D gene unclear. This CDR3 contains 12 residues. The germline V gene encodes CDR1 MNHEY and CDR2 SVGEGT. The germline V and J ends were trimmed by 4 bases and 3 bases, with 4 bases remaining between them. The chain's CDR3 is CASSWDNQPQHF. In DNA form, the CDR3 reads TGTGCCAGCAGTTGGGACAATCAGCCCCAGCATTTT.

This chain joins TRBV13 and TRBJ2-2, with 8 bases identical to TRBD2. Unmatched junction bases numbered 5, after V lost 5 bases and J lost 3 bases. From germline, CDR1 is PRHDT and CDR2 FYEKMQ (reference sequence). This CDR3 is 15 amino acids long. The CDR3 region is CASSPGGADTGELFF. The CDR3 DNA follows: TGTGCCAGCAGCCCCGGGGGGGCGGACACCGGGGAGCTGTTTTTT.

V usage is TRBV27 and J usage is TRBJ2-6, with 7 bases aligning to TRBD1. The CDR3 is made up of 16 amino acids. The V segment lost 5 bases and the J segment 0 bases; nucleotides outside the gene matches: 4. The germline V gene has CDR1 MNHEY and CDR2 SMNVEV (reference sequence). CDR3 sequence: CASSKGQSSGANVLTF. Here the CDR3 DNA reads TGTGCCAGCAGTAAGGGACAGAGCTCTGGGGCCAACGTCCTGACTTTC.

CDR3 loop: CSVEGGTGPNTEAFF. CDR3 DNA sequence: TGCAGCGTTGAAGGGGGAACAGGCCCGAACACTGAAGCTTTCTTT. The V gene is TRBV29-1, the J gene TRBJ1-1; TRBD1 is a possible D gene (5 bases). The germline gives CDR1 SQVTM, CDR2 ANQGSEA. The CDR3 totals 15 residues. Trimming removed 1 base at V and 1 base at J, with 13 bases between. The full variable domain, completed using reference TRBV29-1 and TRBJ1-1, is SAVISQKPSRDICQRGTSLTIQCQVDSQVTMMFWYRQQPGQSLTLIATANQGSEATYESGFVIDKFPISRPNLTFSTLTVSNMSPEDSSIYLCSVEGGTGPNTEAFFGQGTRLTVV.

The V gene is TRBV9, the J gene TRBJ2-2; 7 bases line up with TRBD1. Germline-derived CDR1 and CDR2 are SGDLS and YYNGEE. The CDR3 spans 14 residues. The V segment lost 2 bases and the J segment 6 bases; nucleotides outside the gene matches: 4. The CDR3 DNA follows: TGTGCCAGCAGCGTTTCTGACAGGGCCGGGGAGCTGTTTTTT. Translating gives CASSVSDRAGELFF.

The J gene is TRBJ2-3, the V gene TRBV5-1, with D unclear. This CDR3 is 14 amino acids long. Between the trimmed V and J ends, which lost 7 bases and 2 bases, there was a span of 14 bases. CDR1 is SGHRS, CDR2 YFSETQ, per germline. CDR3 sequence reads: CASAVAQFTDTQYF. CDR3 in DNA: TGCGCCAGCGCCGTCGCCCAATTCACAGATACGCAGTATTTT. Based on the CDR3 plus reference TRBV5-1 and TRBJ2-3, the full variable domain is KAGVTQTPRYLIKTRGQQVTLSCSPISGHRSVSWYQQTPGQGLQFLFEYFSETQRNKGNFPGRFSGRQFSNSRSEMNVSTLELGDSALYLCASAVAQFTDTQYFGPGTRLTVL.

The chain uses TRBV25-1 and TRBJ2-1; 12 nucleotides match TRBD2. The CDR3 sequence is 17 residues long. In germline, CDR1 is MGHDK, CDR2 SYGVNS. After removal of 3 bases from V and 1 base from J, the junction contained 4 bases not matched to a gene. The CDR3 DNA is TGTGCCAGCAGTGACCTCCTAGCGGGAGGGTCCTACAATGAGCAGTTCTTC. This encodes CASSDLLAGGSYNEQFF.

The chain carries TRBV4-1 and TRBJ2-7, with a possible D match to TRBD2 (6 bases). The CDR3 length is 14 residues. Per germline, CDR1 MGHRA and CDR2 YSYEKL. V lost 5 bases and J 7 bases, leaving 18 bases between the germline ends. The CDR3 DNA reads TGCGCCAGCAGCTCCGTAGGCGGGGTTGGGGAGCAGTACTTC. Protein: CASSSVGGVGEQYF.

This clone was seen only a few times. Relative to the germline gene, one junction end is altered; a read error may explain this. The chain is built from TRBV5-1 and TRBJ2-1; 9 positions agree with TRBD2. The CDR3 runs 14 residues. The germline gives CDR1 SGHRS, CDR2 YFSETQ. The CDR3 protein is CASSLAGPYNEQFF. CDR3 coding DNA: TGTGCCAGCTCGCTAGCGGGACCTTACAATGAGCAGTTCTTC.

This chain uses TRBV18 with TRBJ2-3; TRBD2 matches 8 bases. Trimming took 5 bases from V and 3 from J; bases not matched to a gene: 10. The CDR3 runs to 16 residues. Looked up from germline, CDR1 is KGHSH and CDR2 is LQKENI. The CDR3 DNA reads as TGTGCCAGCTCATCTCTTAGCGGGGCTAATACAGATACGCAGTATTTT. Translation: CASSSLSGANTDTQYF.

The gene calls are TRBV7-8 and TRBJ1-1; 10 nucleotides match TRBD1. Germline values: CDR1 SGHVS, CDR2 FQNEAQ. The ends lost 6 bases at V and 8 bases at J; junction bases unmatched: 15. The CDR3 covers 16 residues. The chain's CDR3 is CASRQAADRGGPEAFF. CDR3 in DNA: TGTGCCAGCAGACAAGCTGCGGACAGGGGGGGACCCGAAGCTTTCTTT.

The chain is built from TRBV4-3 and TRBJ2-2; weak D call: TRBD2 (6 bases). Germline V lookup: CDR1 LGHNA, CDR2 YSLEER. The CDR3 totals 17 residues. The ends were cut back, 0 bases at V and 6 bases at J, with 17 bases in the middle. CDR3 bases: TGCGCCAGCAGCCAAGAAATGGGGGGAACCAACCCCGGGGAGCTGTTTTTT. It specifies CASSQEMGGTNPGELFF.